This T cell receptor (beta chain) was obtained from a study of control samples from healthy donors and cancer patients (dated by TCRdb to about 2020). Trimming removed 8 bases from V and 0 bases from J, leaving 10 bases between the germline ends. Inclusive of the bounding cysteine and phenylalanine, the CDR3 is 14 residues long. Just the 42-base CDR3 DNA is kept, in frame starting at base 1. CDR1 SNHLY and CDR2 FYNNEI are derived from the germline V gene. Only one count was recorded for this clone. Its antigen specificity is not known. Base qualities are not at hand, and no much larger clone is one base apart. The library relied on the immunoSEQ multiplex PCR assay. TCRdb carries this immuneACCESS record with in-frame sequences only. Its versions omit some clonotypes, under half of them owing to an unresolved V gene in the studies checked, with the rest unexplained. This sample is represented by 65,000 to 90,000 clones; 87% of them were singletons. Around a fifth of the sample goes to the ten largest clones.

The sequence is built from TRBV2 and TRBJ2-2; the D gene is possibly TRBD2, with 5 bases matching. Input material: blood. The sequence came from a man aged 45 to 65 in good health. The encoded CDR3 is CASVRGTNTGELFF. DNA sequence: TGTGCCAGCGTCCGGGGAACGAACACCGGGGAGCTGTTTTTT.